The 18 T cell receptor beta chains in this list originate from one sample, sequenced in a study of vaccination effects on CD4 cells after COVID-19. ViraFEST expansion of antigen-specific CD4+ T cells with viral peptide pools preceded sequencing. The authors isolated CD4+ T cells after around nine days of culture. Each vaccine recipient was nucleocapsid antibody negative and had no prior SARS-CoV-2 infection. The antigens for these receptors are not known. Generated by immunoSEQ multiplex PCR, the TCRdb table keeps only in-frame clones and is missing some. Of about 27,000 clones in the sample, 73% were seen once. The specimen comprised CD4+ T cells from PBMCs cultured with HCoV-NL63 spike peptides, sampled before COVID-19 vaccination. The receptors were sampled from a human donor who received a COVID-19 vaccine.

This chain connects TRBV29-1 to TRBJ2-7; 7 positions match TRBD1. The V gene's germline CDR1 is SQVTM and CDR2 ANQGSEA. This CDR3 is built from 11 residues. V trimming: 7 bases; J trimming: 6 bases; junction bases outside the gene matches: 6. The CDR3 DNA reads as TGCAGCGGGGGACAGAACGGCGAGCAGTACTTC. The encoded protein is CSGGQNGEQYF.

The chain uses TRBV2 and TRBJ2-2; D gene ambiguous. CDR3 length: 15 amino acids. Deletions cut 4 bases from V and 1 base from J, with 10 bases between. Germline CDR1 reads SNHLY; CDR2 reads FYNNEI. The CDR3 sequence: CASSARVGNTGELFF. The CDR3 nucleotides are TGTGCCAGCAGTGCCCGGGTGGGGAACACCGGGGAGCTGTTTTTT.

The rearrangement joins TRBV4-1 to TRBJ2-2; 7 bases match TRBD2. Germline V gene sequence: CDR1 MGHRA, CDR2 YSYEKL. V was pared by 3 bases and J by 6 bases, with 10 bases of the junction left unmatched. This CDR3 comprises 16 residues. CDR3 protein: CASSQGGLRDPGELFF. For the CDR3, the DNA is TGCGCCAGCAGCCAGGGAGGGCTGAGGGACCCCGGGGAGCTGTTTTTT.

The chain recombines TRBV19 with TRBJ2-3; 11 positions agree with TRBD2. CDR1 and CDR2 from the germline V gene are LNHDA and SQIVND (reference sequence). CDR3 length equals 15 residues. J lost 3 bases, V lost 8 bases, and 7 bases had no gene match. The CDR3 reads CASASTSGSTDTQYF. CDR3 coding DNA: TGTGCCAGTGCCTCCACTAGCGGGAGTACAGATACGCAGTATTTT.

The rearrangement links TRBV28 to TRBJ2-7, with TRBD1 as a possible D gene (5 bases). Trimming removed 9 bases at V and 4 bases at J, with 10 bases between. This CDR3 spans 11 amino acids. Germline V CDR1 and CDR2: MDHEN, SYDVKM. The CDR3 coding sequence is TGTGCCAGTGGGCAGGGATACGAGCAGTACTTC. Amino acid sequence: CASGQGYEQYF. Complete variable domain (other parts from reference TRBV28 and TRBJ2-7): DVKVTQSSRYLVKRTGEKVFLECVQDMDHENMFWYRQDPGLGLRLIYFSYDVKMKEKGDIPEGYSVSREKKERFSLILESASTNQTSMYLCASGQGYEQYFGPGTRLTVT.

V and J are TRBV4-3 and TRBJ2-6; no reliable D call. V was clipped by 4 bases and J by 0 bases, with 10 bases between them. This CDR3 is built from 16 residues. The germline V gene has CDR1 LGHNA and CDR2 YSLEER. The CDR3 coding sequence is TGCGCCAGCAGCCCGACGAGGAGCTCTGGGGCCAACGTCCTGACTTTC. Encoded protein: CASSPTRSSGANVLTF.

The genes are TRBV30 and TRBJ1-2; possible D gene TRBD1, 5 bases. V dropped 5 bases and J dropped 10 bases, with 14 bases sitting between them. The CDR3 totals 11 residues. In germline, CDR1 is GTSNPN, CDR2 SVGIG (reference sequence). The CDR3 spells CAWGMGTAYTF. CDR3 DNA: TGTGCCTGGGGGATGGGGACTGCCTACACCTTC. Drawing the rest from reference TRBV30 and TRBJ1-2, the complete variable domain is SQTIHQWPATLVQPVGSPLSLECTVEGTSNPNLYWYRQAAGRGLQLLFYSVGIGQISSEVPQNLSASRPQDRQFILSSKKLLLSDSGFYLCAWGMGTAYTFGSGTRLTVV.

This clone was seen only a few times. The rearrangement joins TRBV25-1 to TRBJ2-7; D is possibly TRBD2 (5 bases). V lost 6 bases and J lost 6, with 15 bases in between. Per the germline V gene, CDR1 is MGHDK and CDR2 is SYGVNS. This CDR3 has 13 amino acids. CDR3 region: CASRATGVSEQYF. The CDR3 DNA is TGTGCCAGCAGGGCTACCGGGGTTAGCGAGCAGTACTTC.

The chain combines TRBV18 with TRBJ2-1; 10 positions match TRBD2. The CDR3 runs to 15 residues. The germline CDR1 and CDR2 sequences are KGHSH and LQKENI. Trimming cost V 1 base and J 9 bases; bases outside gene matches: 6. CDR3 bases: TGTGCCAGCTCACCACGCAGCGGGGGGGCCGCTGAGCAGTTCTTC. As protein: CASSPRSGGAAEQFF.

This clone was picked up a small number of times. Germline and junction disagree at one end, which may indicate a read error. The V call is TRBV5-1, the J call TRBJ2-7; 8 bases agree with TRBD1. This CDR3 contains 14 residues. Germline lookup yields CDR1 SGHRS and CDR2 YFSETQ. CDR3 DNA: TGCGCCAGCAGATTGGACAGGGATCGCTACGAGCAGTACTTC. Translating gives CASRLDRDRYEQYF.

The genes are TRBV6-2 or TRBV6-3 and TRBJ1-1; possible D gene TRBD1, 6 bases. The CDR3 consists of 15 residues. The germline gives CDR1 MNHEY, CDR2 SVGEGT. The V gene lost 8 bases and the J gene lost 4 bases, with 20 bases spanning the gap. Written as DNA, the CDR3 is TGTGCCAGCGGCCATCCGATGAGGGGGGGCACTGAAGCTTTCTTT. It translates to CASGHPMRGGTEAFF.

The chain is built from TRBV9 and TRBJ2-5, with 10 bases that match TRBD2. V was clipped by 0 bases and J by 2 bases; unmatched bases: 10. From germline, CDR1 is SGDLS and CDR2 YYNGEE. This CDR3 has 18 residues. Written as DNA, the CDR3 is TGTGCCAGCAGCGTAGTGGCTAGCGGGAGTCCTCTTCAAGAGACCCAGTACTTC. Amino acids: CASSVVASGSPLQETQYF.

This clone was seen only a few times. This chain uses TRBV28 with TRBJ2-4; D remains unclear. The CDR3 is 13 amino acids. The ends were cut back, 3 bases at V and 4 bases at J, with 7 bases in the middle. The V gene's germline CDR1 is MDHEN and CDR2 SYDVKM. This chain's CDR3 is CASSFYGKNIQYF. CDR3 DNA: TGTGCCAGCAGTTTTTACGGTAAAAACATTCAGTACTTC.

The gene calls are TRBV19 and TRBJ2-1, with 9 bases fitting TRBD2. The CDR3 has 14 residues. CDR1 LNHDA and CDR2 SQIVND come from the germline V gene (reference sequence). Trimming at V came to 0 bases and at J to 9 bases, leaving 3 bases not matched to a gene. The CDR3, as DNA: TGTGCCAGTAGTATAGACCGAGCGGGAGGTGAGCAGTTCTTC. Translated: CASSIDRAGGEQFF.

In the case of this clone: Within the sample, other DNA sequences also encode this same CDR3. V gene TRBV13 combines with J gene TRBJ1-2; D gene ambiguous. With 0 bases removed from V and 8 bases from J, the gap between germline ends came to 10 bases. This CDR3 spans 13 amino acids. Per the germline V gene, CDR1 is PRHDT and CDR2 is FYEKMQ (reference sequence). CDR3: CASSLGREAGYTF. Here the CDR3 DNA reads TGTGCCAGCAGCTTAGGCCGGGAGGCCGGCTACACCTTC.

This sequence joins TRBV9 and TRBJ1-5; 7 nucleotides match TRBD1. V shed 4 bases, J shed 9 bases, and the junction held 10 bases outside the gene matches. Germline lookup yields CDR1 SGDLS and CDR2 YYNGEE. This CDR3 contains 14 residues. The CDR3 nucleotides are TGTGCCAGCAGCCCCGGGACAGTTAGCTCGCCCCAGCATTTT. Its translation is CASSPGTVSSPQHF. The variable domain in full, completed from reference TRBV9 and TRBJ1-5, reads DSGVTQTPKHLITATGQRVTLRCSPRSGDLSVYWYQQSLDQGLQFLIQYYNGEERAKGNILERFSAQQFPDLHSELNLSSLELGDSALYFCASSPGTVSSPQHFGDGTRLSIL.

The V call is TRBV5-4, the J call TRBJ2-1; 9 nucleotides agree with TRBD1. This CDR3 comprises 15 residues. Germline V gene lookup returns CDR1 SGHNT and CDR2 YYREEE (reference sequence). Germline trimming cut 3 bases from V and 9 bases from J; bases unmatched to any gene: 10. The CDR3 sequence is CASSSRDRVAGEQFF. CDR3 sequence (DNA): TGTGCCAGCAGCTCCCGGGACAGGGTAGCCGGTGAGCAGTTCTTC.

This clone was counted only a few times. V and J are TRBV4-1 and TRBJ2-1; 10 nucleotides line up with TRBD2. Trimming cost V 6 bases and J 3 bases; bases outside gene matches: 5. The length of the CDR3 is 15 residues. The germline V gene encodes CDR1 MGHRA and CDR2 YSYEKL. The CDR3 sequence is CASSIGLADYNEQFF. CDR3 bases: TGCGCCAGCAGTATTGGACTAGCGGACTACAATGAGCAGTTCTTC.